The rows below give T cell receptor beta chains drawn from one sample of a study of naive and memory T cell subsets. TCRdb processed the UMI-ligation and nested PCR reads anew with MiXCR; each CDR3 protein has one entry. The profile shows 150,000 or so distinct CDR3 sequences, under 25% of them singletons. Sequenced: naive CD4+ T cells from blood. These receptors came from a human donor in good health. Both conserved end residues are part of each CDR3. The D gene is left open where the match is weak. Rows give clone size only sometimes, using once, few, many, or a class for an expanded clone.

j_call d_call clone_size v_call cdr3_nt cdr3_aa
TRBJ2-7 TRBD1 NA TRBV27 TGTGCCAGCAGTCCAGACAGGGGGAACTACGAGCAGTACTTC CASSPDRGNYEQYF
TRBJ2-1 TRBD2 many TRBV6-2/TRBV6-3 TGTGCCAGCAGTGACTCCGTAGCGGGTCGACCGTTCTTC CASSDSVAGRPFF
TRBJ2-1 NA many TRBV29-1 TGCAGCGCCCACAGGGGGGGGTCCCACAATGAGCAGTTCTTC CSAHRGGSHNEQFF
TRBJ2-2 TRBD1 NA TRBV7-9 TGTGCCAGCAGCTACAGGGGGCTGGCCGGGGAGCTGTTTTTT CASSYRGLAGELFF
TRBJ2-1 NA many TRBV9 TGTGCCAGCAGCGTAGAGGCCGAGACGCGTTACAATGAGCAGTTCTTC CASSVEAETRYNEQFF
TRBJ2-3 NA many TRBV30 TGTGCCTGGAGGAAAAGCGGAGGCACAGATACGCAGTATTTT CAWRKSGGTDTQYF
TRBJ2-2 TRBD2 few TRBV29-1 TGCAGCGTGACTAGCGGGAGGACCACCGGGGAGCTGTTTTTT CSVTSGRTTGELFF
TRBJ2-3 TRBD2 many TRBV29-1 TGCAGCGTCGCGGGACTAGCGGGAATAATGACAGATACGCAGTATTTT CSVAGLAGIMTDTQYF
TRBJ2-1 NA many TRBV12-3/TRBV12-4 TGTGCCAGCAGTTTACCACTACTAGAATGGGGTGAGCAGTTCTTC CASSLPLLEWGEQFF
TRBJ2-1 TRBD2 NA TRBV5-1 TGCGCCAGCAGCTTCCAAGCGGGAGGCCTCAATGAGCAGTTCTTC CASSFQAGGLNEQFF
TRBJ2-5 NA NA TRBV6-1 TGTGCCAGCAGTGATTGGGACAACCCCTGGGAGACCCAGTACTTC CASSDWDNPWETQYF
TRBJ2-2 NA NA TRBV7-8 TGTGCCAGCAGCAAGCCCGCTACAGGGTTTTACATCGGGGAGCTGTTTTTT CASSKPATGFYIGELFF
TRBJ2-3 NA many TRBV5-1 TGCGCCAGCAGCCCCCAGACTAGTTCGGATACGCAGTATTTT CASSPQTSSDTQYF
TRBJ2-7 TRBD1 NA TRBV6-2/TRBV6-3 TGTGCCAGCAGTTACCTCGGACAGGCGAACTACGAGCAGTACTTC CASSYLGQANYEQYF
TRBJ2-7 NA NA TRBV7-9 TGTGCCAGCAGCCCGGACGTAACCTACGAGCAGTACTTC CASSPDVTYEQYF
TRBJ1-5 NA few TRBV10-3 TGTGCCATCAGGATACAAAGGACACATTCTACTCAGCCCCAGCATTTT CAIRIQRTHSTQPQHF
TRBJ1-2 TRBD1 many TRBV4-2 TGTGCCAGCACCCAGGGGGGAGGAGGCTACACCTTC CASTQGGGGYTF
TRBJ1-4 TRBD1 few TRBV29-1 TGCAGCGTTGGAGGGGGCGGGAATGAAAAACTGTTTTTT CSVGGGGNEKLFF
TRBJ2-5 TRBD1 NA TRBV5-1 TGCGCCAGCAGTCCAGACAGGGTGTACCAAGAGACCCAGTACTTC CASSPDRVYQETQYF
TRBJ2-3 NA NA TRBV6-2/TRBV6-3 TGTGCCAGCAGCAACGTTCGTTGGGCGACCCAAGTCACAGATACGCAGTATTTT CASSNVRWATQVTDTQYF
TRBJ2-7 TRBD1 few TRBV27 TGTGCCAGCAGTTTACGGGGACAGGGATTCTACGAGCAGTACTTC CASSLRGQGFYEQYF
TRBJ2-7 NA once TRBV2 TGTGCCAGCGCGGACCCAGGGGACTCCTACGAGCAGTACTTC CASADPGDSYEQYF
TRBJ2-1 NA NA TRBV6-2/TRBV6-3 TGTGCCAGCAGTTACTACGGTCAAGCGCTCTCCTACAATGAGCAGTTCTTC CASSYYGQALSYNEQFF
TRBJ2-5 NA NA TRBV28 TGTGCCAGCAGTCTACGAGGGCAACTCGAGACCCAGTACTTC CASSLRGQLETQYF
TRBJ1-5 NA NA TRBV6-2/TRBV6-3 TGTGCCAGCAGTTACGACGGACTGGAGAATCAGCCCCAGCATTTT CASSYDGLENQPQHF
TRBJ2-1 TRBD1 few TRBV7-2 TGTGCCAGCAGCTTAAGGGGGCAGTACAATGAGCAGTTCTTC CASSLRGQYNEQFF
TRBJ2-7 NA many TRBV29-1 TGCAGCACGCCCTACGAGCAGTACTTC CSTPYEQYF
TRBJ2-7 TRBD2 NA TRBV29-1 TGCAGCGCCTTGGGACTACTCTACGAGCAGTACTTC CSALGLLYEQYF